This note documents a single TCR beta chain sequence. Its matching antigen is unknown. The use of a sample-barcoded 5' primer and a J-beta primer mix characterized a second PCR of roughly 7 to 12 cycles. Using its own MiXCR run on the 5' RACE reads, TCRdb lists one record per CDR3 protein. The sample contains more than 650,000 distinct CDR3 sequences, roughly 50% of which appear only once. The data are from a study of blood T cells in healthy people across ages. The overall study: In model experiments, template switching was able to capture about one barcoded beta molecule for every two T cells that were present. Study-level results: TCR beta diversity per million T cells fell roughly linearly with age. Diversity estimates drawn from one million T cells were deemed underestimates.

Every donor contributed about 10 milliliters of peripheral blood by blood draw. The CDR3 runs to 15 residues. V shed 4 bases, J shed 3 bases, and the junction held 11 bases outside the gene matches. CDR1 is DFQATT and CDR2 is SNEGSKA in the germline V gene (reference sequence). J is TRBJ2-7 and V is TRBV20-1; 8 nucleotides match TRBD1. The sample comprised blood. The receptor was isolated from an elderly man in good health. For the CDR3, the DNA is TGCAGTGCTACGGACAGGGCGGTGGGGCACTACGAGCAGTACTTC. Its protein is CSATDRAVGHYEQYF.